This TCR beta chain was recovered during a study of T cells after yellow fever vaccination. Germline-derived CDR1 and CDR2 are SQVTM and ANQGSEA. The CDR3 consists of 12 residues. V lost 6 bases to trimming and J lost 0 bases, with 8 bases between them. The sample holds many counts of this clonotype. TCRdb re-derived calls from the 5' RACE reads in MiXCR, one entry per CDR3 protein. Found here are hundreds of thousands of distinct CDR3 sequences, about 13% of them singletons; the top ten hold more than 12%. This chain joins TRBV29-1 and TRBJ1-1, with D unclear. Material: PBMCs, obtained on the day of the yellow fever booster vaccination. This receptor was obtained from a man aged 30-40 years who received the YFV17D yellow fever vaccine. CDR3 in amino acids: CSVLSVNTEAFF. The CDR3 nucleotides read TGCAGCGTCTTATCAGTGAACACTGAAGCTTTCTTT.